The rows below give T cell receptor beta chains drawn from one sample of a study of cytomegalovirus exposure and HLA in healthy donors. The repertoire was sequenced with immunoSEQ multiplex PCR; TCRdb's copy has only in-frame clones and lacks some. The sample contains fewer than 250,000 clones, approximately 80% of which appear only once. The specimen was PBMCs. The origin of the receptors is a boy younger than 10 in good health and CMV-seronegative. Each CDR3 is given with its conserved first and last residue. A D gene is named only where the DNA matches it firmly. Clone sizes are given selectively: once, few, many, or a class where the clone is expanded.

v_gene	j_gene	abundance	d_gene	CDR3aa	CDR3nt
TRBV27	TRBJ1-2	NA	TRBD1	CASSSNRGGYTF	TGTGCCAGCAGTTCTAACAGGGGCGGCTACACCTTC
TRBV19	TRBJ2-2	NA	NA	CASSWGRNTGELFF	TGTGCCAGTAGTTGGGGCAGGAACACCGGGGAGCTGTTTTTT
TRBV5-1	TRBJ2-2	NA	NA	CASSLKAVRDGELFF	TGCGCCAGCAGCTTGAAGGCGGTGCGGGACGGGGAGCTGTTTTTT
TRBV9	TRBJ2-1	NA	TRBD2	CASSVISAGGEQFF	TGTGCCAGCAGCGTCATATCCGCGGGAGGCGAGCAGTTCTTC
TRBV13	TRBJ2-2	NA	TRBD1	CASSTKTGDTGELFF	TGTGCCAGCAGCACAAAGACAGGGGACACCGGGGAGCTGTTTTTT
TRBV27	TRBJ1-2	NA	NA	CASSLSGGGYTF	TGTGCCAGCAGTTTATCAGGGGGAGGCTACACCTTC
TRBV5-1	TRBJ2-7	NA	NA	CASSLVVPREQYF	TGCGCCAGCAGCTTGGTTGTGCCGCGTGAGCAGTACTTC
TRBV4-1	TRBJ1-4	NA	TRBD1	CASSQDRTGRDEKLFF	TGCGCCAGCAGCCAAGATCGGACAGGGAGGGATGAAAAACTGTTTTTT
TRBV6-1	TRBJ2-6	few	NA	CASSGSGANVLTF	TGTGCCAGCAGCGGCTCTGGGGCCAACGTCCTGACTTTC
TRBV2	TRBJ1-2	NA	NA	CASRPRAGLANYGYTF	TGTGCCAGCAGGCCTCGCGCTGGACTCGCAAACTATGGCTACACCTTC
TRBV19	TRBJ2-1	NA	NA	CASSIESTSNEQFF	TGTGCCAGTAGTATAGAGTCCACTAGCAATGAGCAGTTCTTC
TRBV9	TRBJ2-1	NA	TRBD2	CASSSPGLNPFF	TGTGCCAGCAGCTCCCCGGGACTAAATCCGTTCTTC
TRBV11-1	TRBJ1-1	NA	TRBD1	CASRFQGGTEAFF	TGTGCCAGCAGATTCCAGGGGGGCACTGAAGCTTTCTTT
TRBV5-5	TRBJ2-4	NA	NA	CASSLASDNGIQYF	TGTGCCAGCAGCTTGGCCTCCGATAACGGCATTCAGTACTTC
TRBV30	TRBJ1-4	NA	TRBD1	CAWAPGGFNEKLFF	TGTGCCTGGGCCCCAGGGGGGTTTAATGAAAAACTGTTTTTT
TRBV5-1	TRBJ2-6	NA	TRBD2	CASSWTSFSGANVLTF	TGCGCCAGCAGCTGGACTAGCTTCTCTGGGGCCAACGTCCTGACTTTC
TRBV2	TRBJ2-1	NA	TRBD1	CASSPPGQAYGFF	TGTGCCAGCAGTCCCCCGGGACAGGCCTATGGGTTCTTC
TRBV4-1	TRBJ2-2	NA	NA	CASSQGRGDVTGELFF	TGCGCCAGCAGCCAAGGGCGCGGGGACGTGACCGGGGAGCTGTTTTTT
TRBV7-9	TRBJ1-1	once	NA	CASSFTGLGRTEAFF	TGTGCCAGCAGCTTCACAGGGTTGGGCAGGACTGAAGCTTTCTTT
TRBV25-1	TRBJ2-1	NA	NA	CASSEESSYNEQFF	TGTGCCAGCAGTGAAGAGAGCTCCTACAATGAGCAGTTCTTC
TRBV11-3	TRBJ1-1	NA	NA	CASSLRSDTEAFF	TGTGCCAGCAGCCTGAGGTCGGACACTGAAGCTTTCTTT
TRBV29-1	TRBJ2-1	NA	TRBD1	CSVYRDRSYNEQFF	TGCAGCGTTTACCGGGACAGGTCCTACAATGAGCAGTTCTTC
TRBV19	TRBJ1-4	NA	TRBD1	CASSIIQGLDEKLFF	TGTGCCAGTAGTATCATACAGGGGCTGGATGAAAAACTGTTTTTT
TRBV11-3	TRBJ1-2	NA	NA	CASSLVGGGGYTF	TGTGCCAGCAGCTTAGTAGGAGGCGGGGGCTACACCTTC
TRBV14	TRBJ1-3	NA	TRBD1	CASSQDLTGAGNTIYF	TGTGCCAGCAGCCAAGATTTAACAGGGGCTGGAAACACCATATATTTT
TRBV5-1	TRBJ2-7	NA	TRBD2	CASSLGGGLAYEQYF	TGCGCCAGCAGCTTGGGGGGGGGTCTGGCCTACGAGCAGTACTTC
TRBV4-2	TRBJ2-1	NA	TRBD1	CAGSQEPTGGDEQFF	TGTGCCGGCAGCCAAGAGCCCACAGGGGGAGATGAGCAGTTCTTC
TRBV19	TRBJ2-3	NA	TRBD1	CASSMGTGVTDTQYF	TGTGCCAGTAGTATGGGGACAGGGGTTACAGATACGCAGTATTTT
TRBV15	TRBJ1-2	NA	NA	CATSRALTDYYGYTF	TGTGCCACCAGCAGAGCCCTGACAGATTACTATGGCTACACCTTC
TRBV19	TRBJ2-5	NA	NA	CASSAALEETQYF	TGTGCCAGTAGTGCGGCCTTAGAAGAGACCCAGTACTTC
TRBV2	TRBJ1-1	NA	TRBD1	CASSWDSEAFF	TGTGCCAGCAGTTGGGACAGTGAAGCTTTCTTT
TRBV11-3	TRBJ2-7	NA	NA	CASSPPTYEQYF	TGTGCCAGCAGCCCGCCCACATACGAGCAGTACTTC
TRBV6-1	TRBJ2-7	NA	TRBD1	CASSEYILDRGLDEQYF	TGTGCCAGCAGTGAATACATCTTGGACAGGGGGCTTGACGAGCAGTACTTC
TRBV27	TRBJ1-2	NA	NA	CASRQYSDRINYGYTF	TGTGCCAGCAGGCAGTACTCAGACAGGATAAACTATGGCTACACCTTC
TRBV6-1	TRBJ2-1	NA	NA	CASSGPHEQFF	TGTGCCAGCAGTGGGCCCCATGAGCAGTTCTTC
TRBV4-1	TRBJ1-4	NA	TRBD1	CASSRTGPNVDNEKLFF	TGCGCCAGCAGTCGGACAGGGCCAAATGTCGATAATGAAAAACTGTTTTTT
TRBV7-2	TRBJ2-3	NA	TRBD2	CASSRGLAGTDTQYF	TGTGCCAGCAGCCGAGGACTAGCGGGTACAGATACGCAGTATTTT
TRBV18	TRBJ2-3	NA	NA	CASSPAATDTQYF	TGTGCCAGCTCACCAGCGGCCACAGATACGCAGTATTTT
TRBV6-1	TRBJ2-7	NA	TRBD2	CASSDGLAGAGYEQYF	TGTGCCAGCAGTGATGGGCTAGCGGGGGCGGGATACGAGCAGTACTTC
TRBV11-3	TRBJ1-1	NA	NA	CASSSDSSGSTEAFF	TGTGCCAGCAGCTCGGACAGTAGTGGGTCCACTGAAGCTTTCTTT
TRBV25-1	TRBJ1-1	NA	NA	CASSDLVMNTEAFF	TGTGCCAGCAGTGATTTAGTTATGAACACTGAAGCTTTCTTT
TRBV6-5	TRBJ1-1	few	TRBD1	CASSTGGADTEAFF	TGTGCCAGCAGCACAGGGGGCGCCGACACTGAAGCTTTCTTT
TRBV7-8	TRBJ2-1	NA	NA	CASSFSHPGQELYNEQFF	TGTGCCAGCAGCTTTAGTCACCCAGGGCAGGAACTCTACAATGAGCAGTTCTTC
TRBV19	TRBJ1-1	NA	TRBD1	CASSPTGGRTEAFF	TGTGCCAGTAGTCCAACAGGGGGCCGGACTGAAGCTTTCTTT
TRBV6-1	TRBJ2-3	NA	NA	CASSEPPGATDTQYF	TGTGCCAGCAGTGAACCCCCGGGAGCCACAGATACGCAGTATTTT
TRBV18	TRBJ2-7	NA	TRBD2	CASSPGLPSYEQYF	TGTGCCAGCTCACCGGGACTACCCTCCTACGAGCAGTACTTC
TRBV29-1	TRBJ2-1	NA	TRBD2	CSVEGTSVDEQFF	TGCAGCGTTGAGGGGACTAGCGTCGATGAGCAGTTCTTC